Listed here are 12 T cell receptor beta chains from one sample, sequenced in a study of T cell responses to AZD1222 COVID-19 vaccine. Some clones are missing from TCRdb's copy, which holds only in-frame ones; the method was immunoSEQ multiplex PCR. The sample includes fewer than 120,000 clones, under 95% of them seen just once. Sample: peripheral blood, taken on day 0 of AZD1222 vaccination. Receptors were obtained from an adult in good health.

The chain is built from TRBV10-3 and TRBJ2-3; 8 bases map to TRBD2. From germline, CDR1 is ENHRY and CDR2 SYGVKD. Trimming removed 6 bases from V and 4 bases from J; junction bases left unmatched: 9. CDR3 length equals 15 residues. The CDR3 DNA sequence: TGTGCCATCAGAAACCTCGGGGGGGCCGCAGATACGCAGTATTTT. Protein product: CAIRNLGGAADTQYF.

The chain combines TRBV7-6 with TRBJ2-5; unclear D gene. V lost 0 bases and J lost 5, with 7 bases in between. Germline CDR1 and CDR2: SGHVS and FNYEAQ. The CDR3 contains 13 residues. DNA for the CDR3: TGTGCCAGCAGCTTAGCGACGTACGAGACCCAGTACTTC. This encodes CASSLATYETQYF.

The gene calls are TRBV28 and TRBJ1-2, with D perhaps matching TRBD1 (6 bases). The CDR3 loop spans 14 amino acids. V was shortened by 5 bases and J by 3 bases, with 13 bases between the two germline ends. Per the germline V gene, CDR1 is MDHEN and CDR2 is SYDVKM. The CDR3 reads CASSTQQGHYGYTF. The CDR3 nucleotides read TGTGCCAGCAGTACACAACAGGGTCACTATGGCTACACCTTC.

This chain joins TRBV6-5 and TRBJ2-5; 11 bases align to TRBD2. The CDR3 has 15 residues. V lost 5 bases to trimming and J lost 4 bases; unmatched junction nucleotides: 6. The germline CDR1 and CDR2 sequences are MNHEY and SVGAGI. CDR3: CASSISGGARETQYF. The CDR3 coding sequence is TGTGCCAGCAGTATTAGCGGGGGGGCCAGAGAGACCCAGTACTTC.

Only a few counts were recorded for this clone. The V gene is TRBV2, the J gene TRBJ2-7; D is possibly TRBD1 (6 bases). The V end was cut by 6 bases, the J end by 0 bases, with 15 bases between. Looked up from germline, CDR1 is SNHLY and CDR2 is FYNNEI. CDR3 length equals 15 residues. The CDR3 reads CASRPRGPSSYEQYF. In nucleotides, the CDR3 is TGTGCCAGCAGACCCAGGGGTCCCAGCTCCTACGAGCAGTACTTC.

The V call is TRBV12-3 or TRBV12-4, the J call TRBJ2-1; a weak D match, TRBD1 (5 bases). There are 12 residues in the CDR3. V lost 8 bases, J lost 7 bases, and 12 bases lay in between. The CDR3 reads CASVQAGNEQFF. The DNA of the CDR3 is TGTGCCAGCGTACAGGCTGGAAATGAGCAGTTCTTC.

This clone was seen a single time. V gene TRBV29-1 combines with J gene TRBJ1-1; 7 positions agree with TRBD1. Germline CDR1 reads SQVTM; CDR2 reads ANQGSEA. V lost 4 bases and J lost 3; bases outside the gene matches: 8. This CDR3 comprises 14 residues. The CDR3 is CSVGGATGYTEAFF. The CDR3 nucleotides read TGCAGCGTTGGGGGGGCGACAGGGTACACTGAAGCTTTCTTT.

This clone was detected once. This chain uses TRBV27 with TRBJ2-7; a possible D gene is TRBD1 (6 bases). The V gene's germline CDR1 is MNHEY and CDR2 SMNVEV (reference sequence). The CDR3 contains 13 residues. V was shortened by 6 bases and J by 3 bases, with 12 bases between the two germline ends. CDR3 loop: CASSPDRNYEQYF. DNA of the CDR3: TGTGCCAGCAGCCCGGACAGAAACTACGAGCAGTACTTC.

The V and J genes are TRBV28 and TRBJ2-2, with D possibly TRBD1 on 6 matching bases. The V end lost 8 bases, the J end lost 7 bases, and 20 bases lay between the germline ends. The CDR3 spans 15 residues. Per the germline V gene, CDR1 is MDHEN and CDR2 is SYDVKM. The CDR3 is CASVGTGLKIGELFF. CDR3 nucleotide sequence: TGTGCCAGCGTCGGAACAGGGCTAAAAATCGGGGAGCTGTTTTTT.

This chain uses TRBV28 with TRBJ1-3; weak D call: TRBD1 (6 bases). CDR1 is MDHEN and CDR2 is SYDVKM in the germline V gene. The CDR3 runs 13 residues. V lost 5 bases, J lost 2 bases, and 7 bases lay in between. DNA for the CDR3: TGTGCCAGCAGTCGGGACACTGGAAACACCATATATTTT. Its translation is CASSRDTGNTIYF.

This chain links TRBV11-2 with TRBJ1-5, with D maybe TRBD1 (5 bases). CDR3 size: 15 residues. V lost 5 bases to trimming and J lost 3 bases, with 14 bases between them. The germline V gene encodes CDR1 SGHAT and CDR2 FQNNGV. The CDR3 loop reads CASSNVGGSNQPQHF. The CDR3 bases are TGTGCCAGCAGCAATGTGGGGGGATCCAATCAGCCCCAGCATTTT.

The V and J genes are TRBV5-5 and TRBJ1-1, with D uncertain. With 4 bases removed from V and 3 bases from J, the gap between germline ends came to 16 bases. This CDR3 comprises 15 residues. Germline V lookup: CDR1 SGHKS, CDR2 YYEKEE (reference sequence). The CDR3 protein is CASSGPGSGYTEAFF. CDR3 bases: TGTGCCAGCAGCGGACCGGGCTCCGGGTACACTGAAGCTTTCTTT.